These T cell receptor beta chains were read from a single sample in a study of blood T cell repertoires in COVID-19. Generated by immunoSEQ multiplex PCR, the TCRdb table keeps only in-frame clones and is missing some. The sample has 150,000 to 190,000 clones, about 86% seen once; the top ten hold around 7%. Sequenced material: PBMCs or T cells enriched from blood (not recorded which). Receptor source: a man over 45 who had recovered from COVID-19. Each CDR3 is given with its conserved first and last residue. The D gene is left open where the match is weak. Some rows mark clone size as missing; the rest say once, few, many or name a class of expanded clone.

abundance	d_gene	v_gene	j_gene	CDR3nt	CDR3aa
.	TRBD1	TRBV9	TRBJ2-7	TGTGCCAGCACCTCCTGGGACAGGTCTCACTACGAGCAGTACTTC	CASTSWDRSHYEQYF
.	.	TRBV6-5	TRBJ2-7	TGTGCCAGCAGTTACTCAGCAGGGGAGAGGACCTACGAGCAGTACTTC	CASSYSAGERTYEQYF
.	.	TRBV12-3/TRBV12-4	TRBJ1-2	TGTGCCAGCAGCCCATGCAGGTATGGCTACACCTTC	CASSPCRYGYTF
.	TRBD2	TRBV7-3	TRBJ2-5	TGTGCCAGCAGCTTAGGCGTAGCGGGGCGACAAGAGACCCAGTACTTC	CASSLGVAGRQETQYF
.	TRBD2	TRBV20-1	TRBJ2-7	TGCAGTGCTAGTCGGGCTAGCGGGGGGCCTCGCCAGTACTTC	CSASRASGGPRQYF
.	TRBD2	TRBV10-3	TRBJ2-7	TGTGCCATCAGTGAGTCGACTAGCGGGGGGACGAGCTCCTACGAGCAGTACTTC	CAISESTSGGTSSYEQYF
.	TRBD1	TRBV28	TRBJ1-5	TGTGCCAGCAGGGACAGGGGCAGCAATCAGCCCCAGCATTTT	CASRDRGSNQPQHF
once	.	TRBV24-1	TRBJ1-4	TGTGCCACCAGTGATTTGAAGGGAGGAGAAAAACTGTTTTTT	CATSDLKGGEKLFF
few	.	TRBV29-1	TRBJ1-4	TGCAGCGTTGAAGACCCCCAGGGTAATGAAAAACTGTTTTTT	CSVEDPQGNEKLFF
.	.	TRBV5-4	TRBJ2-3	TGTGCCAGCAGCTTGGCCGGGGGGCGGCCCACAGATACGCAGTATTTT	CASSLAGGRPTDTQYF
.	TRBD1	TRBV5-1	TRBJ2-1	TGCGCCAGCAGCTTGGGACAGGGGGTTAGGTCGCCCTACAATGAGCAGTTCTTC	CASSLGQGVRSPYNEQFF
.	TRBD2	TRBV29-1	TRBJ2-1	TGCAGCGTAGCTGGAGCGGGGGGGTCCTACAATGAGCAGTTCTTC	CSVAGAGGSYNEQFF
.	.	TRBV5-6	TRBJ1-4	TGTGCCAGCAGCGAGGTCTCCTCCGGTGAAAAACTGTTTTTT	CASSEVSSGEKLFF
.	.	TRBV28	TRBJ1-5	TGTGCCAGCAGTGACCAGGGAAAGCCCCAGCATTTT	CASSDQGKPQHF
.	.	TRBV7-9	TRBJ1-6	TGTGCCAGCAATCTCGGGATTCCTAATTCACCCCTCCACTTT	CASNLGIPNSPLHF
.	.	TRBV6-5	TRBJ1-1	TGTGCCAGCAGACAGGGACACATGAACACTGAAGCTTTCTTT	CASRQGHMNTEAFF
once	.	TRBV5-1	TRBJ2-2	TGCGCCAGCAGCTTGAGGGCAGACAGAACCGGGGAGCTGTTTTTT	CASSLRADRTGELFF
.	.	TRBV30	TRBJ1-3	TGTGCCTGGAGTGTAAACATATATGGAAACACCATATATTTT	CAWSVNIYGNTIYF
.	.	TRBV2	TRBJ2-2	TGTGCCAGCAGGCCAGAACGCGGGGAGCTGTTTTTT	CASRPERGELFF
.	.	TRBV11-3	TRBJ2-5	TGTGCCAGCAGCTTAGACGGGAGAGAGACCCAGTACTTC	CASSLDGRETQYF
.	TRBD1	TRBV19	TRBJ1-5	TGTGCCAGTAGCGACACAGGGGGCAATCAGCCCCAGCATTTT	CASSDTGGNQPQHF
.	TRBD1	TRBV6-2/TRBV6-3	TRBJ1-1	TGTGCCAGCAGCGAAACCGAAGACAGGGCCTTAAGAACTTTCTTT	CASSETEDRALRTFF
.	.	TRBV11-2	TRBJ2-7	TGTGCCAGCAGGTTTTCTACAGGGCCCTTGAGCTCCTACGAGCAGTACTTC	CASRFSTGPLSSYEQYF
.	TRBD1	TRBV6-2/TRBV6-3	TRBJ2-4	TGTGCCAGCAGTTACGGGGCAGGGGGCAGGAACATTCAGTACTTC	CASSYGAGGRNIQYF
.	TRBD1	TRBV12-3/TRBV12-4	TRBJ1-1	TGTGCCAGCAGTCCAGACAGGGCAACTGAAGCTTTCTTT	CASSPDRATEAFF
.	TRBD2	TRBV6-2/TRBV6-3	TRBJ2-1	TGTGCCAGCAGTTACTCGAATCTAGCGGGGGTCCATAACTACAATGAGCAGTTCTTC	CASSYSNLAGVHNYNEQFF
.	TRBD1	TRBV18	TRBJ1-4	TGTGCCAGCTCAGCCGGGACAGGGCGCGAAAAACTGTTTTTT	CASSAGTGREKLFF
.	TRBD1	TRBV2	TRBJ2-3	TGTGCCAGCAGACTGGACAGGGGCGGCACAGATACGCAGTATTTT	CASRLDRGGTDTQYF
.	.	TRBV5-4	TRBJ1-2	TGTGCCAGCAGCTTGGTGTCACAGAACTATGGCTACACCTTC	CASSLVSQNYGYTF
.	TRBD1	TRBV27	TRBJ2-7	TGTGCCAGCAGCCCTACAGGGGCCCTTTCCTCCTACGAGCAGTACTTC	CASSPTGALSSYEQYF
.	.	TRBV5-1	TRBJ1-5	TGCGCCAGCAGCTTGGGGTCGGGCAATCAGCCCCAGCATTTT	CASSLGSGNQPQHF
.	.	TRBV7-2	TRBJ1-1	TGTGCCAGCAGCTTTAACTCCCAGAACACTGAAGCTTTCTTT	CASSFNSQNTEAFF
once	.	TRBV7-9	TRBJ1-2	TGTGCCAGCAGCTTAGAGCGGGCAGCGAACTATGGCTACACCTTC	CASSLERAANYGYTF
.	.	TRBV6-5	TRBJ1-5	TGTGCCAGCAGTTACGCGGGGTCAAGTCAGCCCCAGCATTTT	CASSYAGSSQPQHF
.	.	TRBV19	TRBJ1-2	TGTGCCAGTAGCAGCCCAGGGCTTGTTAACTATGGCTACACCTTC	CASSSPGLVNYGYTF
once	.	TRBV15	TRBJ2-7	TGTGCCACCAGGGTGTCGGAGAGCTCCTACGAGCAGTACTTC	CATRVSESSYEQYF